The clone carrying this TCR beta chain appeared a few times. Its antigen is not identified. These data originate in a study of cytotoxic CD8 clonotypes in ibrutinib-treated CLL. Study context: Patient counts were 11 relapsed/refractory, more than 14 treatment-naive and about 17 IGHV unmutated. The sample average was about 260,000 productive templates and 94,082 productive rearrangements.

Study conclusions and caveats: Progressing and sustained-remission patients had different sampling times. At the start, clonality exceeded age-matched healthy donors and followed circulating CD8+ T-cell counts.

The V end lost 0 bases, the J end lost 4 bases, and 9 bases lay between the germline ends. The CDR3 covers 14 residues. Germline V lookup: CDR1 LGHNA, CDR2 YNFKEQ. The protocol was immunoSEQ multiplex PCR, while the TCRdb copy is restricted to in-frame clones and leaves out a portion. Of some 300,000 clones in the sample, roughly 79% were seen once. The starting material was PBMCs, obtained before ibrutinib treatment. This TCR derives from a human donor with chronic lymphocytic leukemia. The chain combines TRBV4-2 with TRBJ1-2; D is unclear. The CDR3 sequence is CASSQDRSGYGYTF. The CDR3 nucleotides read TGTGCCAGCAGCCAAGATCGGTCGGGCTATGGCTACACCTTC.